A selection of T cell receptor beta chains follows, all from one sample in a study of response to subunit inactivated influenza vaccine. TCRdb re-derived calls from the RT-PCR reads in MiXCR, one entry per CDR3 protein. The sample consists of 650,000 to 850,000 distinct CDR3 sequences, 14% of them appearing once. The sequencing used PBMCs from blood, collected around 14 days before vaccination. The receptors were sampled from a man aged 45 to 65 who received an inactivated influenza vaccine. CDR3s include the opening cysteine and the closing phenylalanine or tryptophan. A D gene is named only where the DNA matches it firmly. Size is omitted from some rows. Given values are once, few, many or a class for expanded clones.

D: TRBD1
V: TRBV7-9
size: .
J: TRBJ2-1
CDR3: CASRSGQGAINEQFF
DNA: TGTGCCAGCAGGTCGGGACAGGGGGCAATCAATGAGCAGTTCTTC

D: TRBD1
V: TRBV20-1
size: many
J: TRBJ1-6
CDR3: CSARVSGGGSPLHF
DNA: TGCAGTGCTAGGGTTTCAGGGGGCGGTTCACCCCTCCACTTT

D: TRBD2
V: TRBV7-2
size: few
J: TRBJ2-1
CDR3: CASSLRLAHNEQFF
DNA: TGTGCCAGCAGCTTACGACTAGCCCACAATGAGCAGTTCTTC

D: TRBD1
V: TRBV5-5
size: few
J: TRBJ1-2
CDR3: CASTETLASGDRYYGYTF
DNA: TGTGCCAGCACCGAAACACTGGCGTCGGGGGACAGATACTATGGCTACACCTTC

D: TRBD2
V: TRBV15
size: few
J: TRBJ2-3
CDR3: CATSREAGLTDTQYF
DNA: TGTGCCACCAGCAGAGAAGCGGGACTTACAGATACGCAGTATTTT

D: .
V: TRBV19
size: few
J: TRBJ2-2
CDR3: CASRFGTNGELFF
DNA: TGTGCCAGTAGGTTTGGGACGAACGGGGAGCTGTTTTTT

D: TRBD1
V: TRBV24-1
size: few
J: TRBJ2-3
CDR3: CATSDLGRQGTDTQYF
DNA: TGTGCCACCAGTGATTTGGGCCGACAGGGAACAGATACGCAGTATTTT

D: TRBD1
V: TRBV7-9
size: .
J: TRBJ2-1
CDR3: CASSDYRGTYNEQFF
DNA: TGTGCCAGCAGCGACTACAGGGGTACCTACAATGAGCAGTTCTTC

D: .
V: TRBV20-1
size: once
J: TRBJ2-7
CDR3: CSATPGPLQQYF
DNA: TGCAGTGCTACACCGGGGCCACTTCAGCAGTACTTC

D: TRBD1
V: TRBV6-5
size: many
J: TRBJ2-3
CDR3: CASSYAGTGSDTQYF
DNA: TGTGCCAGCAGTTATGCGGGGACAGGGTCAGATACGCAGTATTTT

D: .
V: TRBV28
size: many
J: TRBJ2-7
CDR3: CASSSSTVLKSYEQYF
DNA: TGTGCCAGCAGTTCCTCGACAGTACTCAAGTCCTACGAGCAGTACTTC

D: .
V: TRBV20-1
size: few
J: TRBJ2-7
CDR3: CSASLQRNSYEQYF
DNA: TGCAGTGCTAGTCTACAGCGGAACTCCTACGAGCAGTACTTC

D: .
V: TRBV10-3
size: .
J: TRBJ1-5
CDR3: CAISEANRDRGPQHF
DNA: TGTGCCATCAGTGAGGCAAACAGGGATCGGGGGCCCCAGCATTTT

D: TRBD1
V: TRBV6-2/TRBV6-3
size: .
J: TRBJ1-6
CDR3: CASSYRPPGQNSPLHF
DNA: TGTGCCAGCAGTTACCGCCCTCCGGGACAGAATTCACCCCTCCACTTT

D: .
V: TRBV7-2
size: .
J: TRBJ2-7
CDR3: CASSFPGPRFEQYF
DNA: TGTGCCAGCAGCTTCCCGGGGCCCCGCTTCGAGCAGTACTTC

D: .
V: TRBV7-2
size: few
J: TRBJ1-3
CDR3: CASISLGLRGSGNTIYF
DNA: TGTGCCAGCATCTCCCTGGGTTTGAGGGGCTCTGGAAACACCATATATTTT

D: .
V: TRBV2
size: few
J: TRBJ2-7
CDR3: CASSEDIAASYEQYF
DNA: TGTGCCAGCAGTGAGGATATTGCCGCTTCCTACGAGCAGTACTTC

D: TRBD1
V: TRBV10-3
size: .
J: TRBJ2-5
CDR3: CAISGRQGVETQYF
DNA: TGTGCCATCAGTGGGAGACAGGGTGTGGAGACCCAGTACTTC

D: .
V: TRBV18
size: few
J: TRBJ2-7
CDR3: CASSTPGPVYEQYF
DNA: TGTGCCAGCTCAACTCCGGGACCGGTTTACGAGCAGTACTTC

D: TRBD1
V: TRBV6-2/TRBV6-3
size: many
J: TRBJ2-2
CDR3: CASSNYRGNTGELFF
DNA: TGTGCCAGCAGCAATTACAGGGGTAACACCGGGGAGCTGTTTTTT

D: TRBD2
V: TRBV20-1
size: few
J: TRBJ2-3
CDR3: CSACSSGVRDTQYF
DNA: TGCAGTGCTTGTTCTAGCGGGGTGAGAGATACGCAGTATTTT

D: TRBD2
V: TRBV10-3
size: .
J: TRBJ2-7
CDR3: CAISAAPSGDGEQYF
DNA: TGTGCCATCAGCGCAGCGCCTAGCGGAGATGGTGAGCAGTACTTC

D: .
V: TRBV28
size: many
J: TRBJ1-1
CDR3: CASSLVYTEAFF
DNA: TGTGCCAGCAGTTTAGTCTACACTGAAGCTTTCTTT

D: .
V: TRBV2
size: few
J: TRBJ2-1
CDR3: CASSDLSNYNEQFF
DNA: TGTGCCAGCAGTGACCTGAGCAACTACAATGAGCAGTTCTTC

D: .
V: TRBV30
size: .
J: TRBJ2-1
CDR3: CAWSVRGSRAYNEQFF
DNA: TGTGCCTGGAGTGTACGGGGTAGCAGGGCCTACAATGAGCAGTTCTTC

D: TRBD2
V: TRBV7-2
size: many
J: TRBJ2-1
CDR3: CASSSSSGRALYNEQFF
DNA: TGTGCCAGCAGCTCCTCTAGCGGGAGGGCCCTTTACAATGAGCAGTTCTTC

D: .
V: TRBV7-2
size: .
J: TRBJ1-3
CDR3: CASSLAGRGVSGNTIYF
DNA: TGTGCCAGCAGCTTAGCGGGCAGGGGTGTTTCTGGAAACACCATATATTTT

D: .
V: TRBV20-1
size: .
J: TRBJ2-1
CDR3: CSASPRTMSYNEQFF
DNA: TGCAGTGCCAGTCCGAGGACTATGTCCTACAATGAGCAGTTCTTC

D: .
V: TRBV5-6
size: many
J: TRBJ2-1
CDR3: CASGGLSRHNEQFF
DNA: TGTGCCAGCGGGGGGTTGTCCCGACACAATGAGCAGTTCTTC

D: TRBD2
V: TRBV7-8
size: .
J: TRBJ2-1
CDR3: CASSFGTSGGAWEQFF
DNA: TGTGCCAGCAGCTTCGGGACTAGCGGGGGGGCCTGGGAGCAGTTCTTC

D: .
V: TRBV27
size: few
J: TRBJ2-7
CDR3: CASGKTGREQYF
DNA: TGTGCCAGCGGAAAGACAGGGAGGGAGCAGTACTTC

D: TRBD1
V: TRBV7-9
size: .
J: TRBJ2-1
CDR3: CASSPTLQGALFNEQFF
DNA: TGTGCCAGCAGCCCCACTCTACAGGGGGCCCTATTCAATGAGCAGTTCTTC

D: TRBD2
V: TRBV10-3
size: many
J: TRBJ2-1
CDR3: CAISEKAGTQFF
DNA: TGTGCCATCAGTGAGAAAGCGGGGACGCAGTTCTTC

D: .
V: TRBV6-5
size: .
J: TRBJ2-1
CDR3: CASSYGRGYNEQFF
DNA: TGTGCCAGCAGTTATGGTAGGGGCTACAATGAGCAGTTCTTC

D: .
V: TRBV20-1
size: few
J: TRBJ2-3
CDR3: CSALPSLHTDTQYF
DNA: TGCAGTGCTCTACCTAGTCTCCACACAGATACGCAGTATTTT

D: .
V: TRBV24-1
size: .
J: TRBJ2-5
CDR3: CATSEGNDQYF
DNA: TGTGCCACCAGTGAGGGGAATGACCAGTACTTC

D: .
V: TRBV5-6
size: few
J: TRBJ1-5
CDR3: CASSFATQQPQHF
DNA: TGTGCCAGCAGCTTTGCCACACAGCAGCCCCAGCATTTT

D: TRBD2
V: TRBV5-1
size: few
J: TRBJ2-7
CDR3: CASSLRSSGSLAYEQYF
DNA: TGCGCCAGCAGCTTGAGGTCTAGCGGGAGCCTAGCCTACGAGCAGTACTTC

D: .
V: TRBV7-2
size: few
J: TRBJ1-1
CDR3: CASSLDRVGRAAFF
DNA: TGTGCCAGCAGCTTAGACCGAGTGGGGCGAGCAGCTTTCTTT

D: .
V: TRBV12-3/TRBV12-4
size: .
J: TRBJ1-1
CDR3: CASTKLAGDTEAFF
DNA: TGTGCCAGCACCAAGTTAGCAGGGGACACTGAAGCTTTCTTT

D: TRBD2
V: TRBV7-6
size: few
J: TRBJ2-1
CDR3: CASSTYGGDDSYNEQFF
DNA: TGTGCCAGCAGCACGTACGGGGGGGACGACTCCTACAATGAGCAGTTCTTC

D: TRBD2
V: TRBV2
size: many
J: TRBJ2-1
CDR3: CASSDWEGSYNEQFF
DNA: TGTGCCAGCAGTGATTGGGAGGGCTCCTACAATGAGCAGTTCTTC

D: TRBD1
V: TRBV29-1
size: .
J: TRBJ2-6
CDR3: CSVSTGGASGANVLTF
DNA: TGCAGCGTCTCGACAGGGGGCGCTTCTGGGGCCAACGTCCTGACTTTC

D: TRBD1
V: TRBV10-3
size: .
J: TRBJ2-7
CDR3: CAISGNRGHEQYF
DNA: TGTGCCATCAGTGGGAACAGGGGCCACGAGCAGTACTTC

D: .
V: TRBV7-9
size: few
J: TRBJ2-6
CDR3: CASSSPGLTGANVLTF
DNA: TGTGCCAGCAGCTCGCCAGGGTTGACTGGGGCCAACGTCCTGACTTTC

D: .
V: TRBV13
size: .
J: TRBJ2-7
CDR3: CASSLGTGHPYEQYF
DNA: TGTGCCAGCAGCTTAGGTACGGGACATCCCTACGAGCAGTACTTC

D: TRBD1
V: TRBV20-1
size: .
J: TRBJ2-6
CDR3: CSAIDRGWANVLTF
DNA: TGCAGTGCCATCGACAGGGGTTGGGCCAACGTCCTGACTTTC

D: .
V: TRBV7-2
size: many
J: TRBJ2-3
CDR3: CASSSPGRVTDTQYF
DNA: TGTGCCAGCAGCAGTCCGGGGCGGGTCACAGATACGCAGTATTTT

D: TRBD2
V: TRBV20-1
size: .
J: TRBJ2-3
CDR3: CSASVTGRAGGKDTQYF
DNA: TGCAGTGCTAGCGTCACCGGGCGAGCGGGGGGTAAAGATACGCAGTATTTT

D: .
V: TRBV18
size: many
J: TRBJ2-7
CDR3: CASSPQGNEQYF
DNA: TGTGCCAGCTCACCCCAGGGGAACGAGCAGTACTTC

D: .
V: TRBV12-3/TRBV12-4
size: .
J: TRBJ2-5
CDR3: CASSPDSRVAQYF
DNA: TGTGCCAGCAGCCCCGACAGTAGAGTGGCCCAGTACTTC

D: .
V: TRBV3-1
size: .
J: TRBJ1-3
CDR3: CASSLVGEKTGNTIYF
DNA: TGTGCCAGCAGCCTAGTAGGGGAGAAGACTGGAAACACCATATATTTT

D: .
V: TRBV5-1
size: .
J: TRBJ2-7
CDR3: CASQASGYEQYF
DNA: TGCGCCAGCCAAGCCTCCGGCTACGAGCAGTACTTC

D: .
V: TRBV3-1
size: .
J: TRBJ1-2
CDR3: CASSQDSTPNGYTF
DNA: TGTGCCAGCAGCCAAGATAGCACACCCAATGGCTACACCTTC

D: .
V: TRBV6-5
size: .
J: TRBJ1-1
CDR3: CASSSPGTTEAFF
DNA: TGTGCCAGCAGTTCGCCCGGCACCACTGAAGCTTTCTTT

D: TRBD2
V: TRBV7-3
size: few
J: TRBJ2-2
CDR3: CASSLIGGSVTGELFF
DNA: TGTGCCAGCAGCTTAATTGGCGGGAGTGTTACCGGGGAGCTGTTTTTT

D: TRBD2
V: TRBV5-1
size: many
J: TRBJ2-7
CDR3: CASSLSGGSYEQYF
DNA: TGCGCCAGCAGCTTAAGCGGGGGTTCCTACGAGCAGTACTTC

D: .
V: TRBV7-2
size: few
J: TRBJ2-1
CDR3: CASSPGTDNEQFF
DNA: TGTGCCAGCAGCCCAGGGACTGACAATGAGCAGTTCTTC

D: TRBD2
V: TRBV6-2/TRBV6-3
size: .
J: TRBJ2-7
CDR3: CASRGLAGNENEQYF
DNA: TGTGCCAGCAGAGGACTAGCGGGAAATGAAAACGAGCAGTACTTC